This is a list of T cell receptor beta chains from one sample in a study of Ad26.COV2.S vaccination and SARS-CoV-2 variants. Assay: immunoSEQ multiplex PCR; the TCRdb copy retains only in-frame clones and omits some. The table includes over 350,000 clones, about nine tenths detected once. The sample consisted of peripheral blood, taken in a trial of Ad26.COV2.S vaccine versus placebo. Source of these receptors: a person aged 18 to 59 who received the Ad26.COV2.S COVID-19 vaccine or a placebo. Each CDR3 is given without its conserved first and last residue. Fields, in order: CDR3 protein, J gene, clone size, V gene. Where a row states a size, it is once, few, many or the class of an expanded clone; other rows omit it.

CDR3aa: AWSVGGNTIY; j_gene: TRBJ1-3; abundance: .; v_gene: TRBV30
CDR3aa: ASGKFGMNTEAF; j_gene: TRBJ1-1; abundance: .; v_gene: TRBV12-5
CDR3aa: ATSRGLAGPTTSYEQY; j_gene: TRBJ2-7; abundance: .; v_gene: TRBV15
CDR3aa: ASSPRQGTGNEQF; j_gene: TRBJ2-1; abundance: .; v_gene: TRBV18
CDR3aa: ASSFRRGGSPLH; j_gene: TRBJ1-6; abundance: .; v_gene: TRBV13
CDR3aa: ASSGEGQVNYGYT; j_gene: TRBJ1-2; abundance: .; v_gene: TRBV13
CDR3aa: ASSLEGFLEAF; j_gene: TRBJ1-1; abundance: .; v_gene: TRBV5-6
CDR3aa: ASSLSVTGAPYNEQF; j_gene: TRBJ2-1; abundance: .; v_gene: TRBV11-2
CDR3aa: ASSPSSGGALMSEQY; j_gene: TRBJ2-7; abundance: .; v_gene: TRBV5-1
CDR3aa: ASSAMGNTEAF; j_gene: TRBJ1-1; abundance: .; v_gene: TRBV2
CDR3aa: ASSIVVGGHQPQH; j_gene: TRBJ1-5; abundance: .; v_gene: TRBV19
CDR3aa: ASSNGLAGMYEQY; j_gene: TRBJ2-7; abundance: .; v_gene: TRBV6-2/TRBV6-3
CDR3aa: ASSYGTGSDGYT; j_gene: TRBJ1-2; abundance: .; v_gene: TRBV6-6
CDR3aa: ASSLGAKLF; j_gene: TRBJ1-4; abundance: .; v_gene: TRBV7-8
CDR3aa: ASSVEGLAVDTQY; j_gene: TRBJ2-3; abundance: once; v_gene: TRBV9
CDR3aa: ASSVEWGANYGYT; j_gene: TRBJ1-2; abundance: .; v_gene: TRBV5-1
CDR3aa: ASSYTRSSVTDTQY; j_gene: TRBJ2-3; abundance: .; v_gene: TRBV6-6
CDR3aa: AISAGEVNTEAF; j_gene: TRBJ1-1; abundance: .; v_gene: TRBV10-3
CDR3aa: ASSQVGELNTEAF; j_gene: TRBJ1-1; abundance: .; v_gene: TRBV14
CDR3aa: ASSPLRGTLDTQY; j_gene: TRBJ2-3; abundance: .; v_gene: TRBV11-2
CDR3aa: ASNPTRSYEQY; j_gene: TRBJ2-7; abundance: .; v_gene: TRBV6-2/TRBV6-3
CDR3aa: ASSLGQASPLH; j_gene: TRBJ1-6; abundance: .; v_gene: TRBV7-9
CDR3aa: ASSELTSAQETQY; j_gene: TRBJ2-5; abundance: once; v_gene: TRBV9
CDR3aa: ASTSEYQETQY; j_gene: TRBJ2-5; abundance: .; v_gene: TRBV5-1
CDR3aa: ASSRQGPYEQY; j_gene: TRBJ2-7; abundance: .; v_gene: TRBV13
CDR3aa: ATSPTGSETQY; j_gene: TRBJ2-5; abundance: .; v_gene: TRBV24-1
CDR3aa: ASSPGHSTDTQY; j_gene: TRBJ2-3; abundance: .; v_gene: TRBV3-1/TRBV3-2
CDR3aa: AWSAPRGAYNSPLH; j_gene: TRBJ1-6; abundance: .; v_gene: TRBV30
CDR3aa: ASSLMPDRIYGYT; j_gene: TRBJ1-2; abundance: .; v_gene: TRBV5-1
CDR3aa: ASSHTSGLHYNEQF; j_gene: TRBJ2-1; abundance: .; v_gene: TRBV14
CDR3aa: ASSYDRNTGELF; j_gene: TRBJ2-2; abundance: .; v_gene: TRBV11-3
CDR3aa: ASSQDAGPSGGYT; j_gene: TRBJ1-2; abundance: .; v_gene: TRBV3-1/TRBV3-2
CDR3aa: ASTNTGQGEYEQY; j_gene: TRBJ2-7; abundance: .; v_gene: TRBV13
CDR3aa: ASSELRGSGNTIY; j_gene: TRBJ1-3; abundance: .; v_gene: TRBV2
CDR3aa: ASSVGANTEAF; j_gene: TRBJ1-1; abundance: .; v_gene: TRBV9
CDR3aa: ASSSNRGVNEKLF; j_gene: TRBJ1-4; abundance: .; v_gene: TRBV7-2
CDR3aa: ASSFGGVEGVYEQY; j_gene: TRBJ2-7; abundance: .; v_gene: TRBV7-8
CDR3aa: ASSLEGPYEQY; j_gene: TRBJ2-7; abundance: few; v_gene: TRBV12-3/TRBV12-4
CDR3aa: ASSDGGGAPDTQY; j_gene: TRBJ2-3; abundance: .; v_gene: TRBV6-4
CDR3aa: ASSLGQAPSTDTQY; j_gene: TRBJ2-3; abundance: .; v_gene: TRBV7-9